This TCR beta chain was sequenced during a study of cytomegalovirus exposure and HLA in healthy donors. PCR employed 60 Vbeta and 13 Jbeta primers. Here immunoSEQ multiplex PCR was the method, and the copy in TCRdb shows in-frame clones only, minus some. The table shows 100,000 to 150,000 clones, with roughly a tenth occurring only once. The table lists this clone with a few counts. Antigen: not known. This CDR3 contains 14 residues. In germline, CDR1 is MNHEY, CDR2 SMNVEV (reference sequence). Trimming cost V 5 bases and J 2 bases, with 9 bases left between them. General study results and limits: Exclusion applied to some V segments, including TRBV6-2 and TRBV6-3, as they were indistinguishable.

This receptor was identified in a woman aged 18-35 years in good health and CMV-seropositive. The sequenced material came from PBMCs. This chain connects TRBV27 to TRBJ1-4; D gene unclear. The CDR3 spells CASSVWATNEKLFF. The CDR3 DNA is TGTGCCAGCAGTGTGTGGGCTACTAATGAAAAACTGTTTTTT.